Listed below are T cell receptor beta chains from one sample, sequenced in a study of CD8 T cells in ankylosing spondylitis. MiXCR, applied by TCRdb to the 5' RACE reads, yields one record per CDR3 protein. The sample consists of 45,000 or so distinct CDR3 sequences, approximately 10% of them appearing once. Specimen: blood, either unsorted or a sorted T cell fraction (not recorded which). The receptors were sampled from a male donor with ankylosing spondylitis or in good health (not recorded which). Each CDR3 is given with its conserved first and last residue.

16 | TRBJ1-1 | TRBV5-1 | CASSSTPGHSNTEAFF
16 | TRBJ1-2 | TRBV5-5 | CASSVWGYQETNGYTF
16 | TRBJ2-5 | TRBV27 | CASSLFYTGGRETQYF
15 | TRBJ2-1 | TRBV5-1 | CASIGGIGVVPEQFF
13 | TRBJ2-3 | TRBV7-2 | CASRPTGTDTQYF
14 | TRBJ1-1 | TRBV27 | CATSARGGNTEAFF
14 | TRBJ2-7 | TRBV5-1 | CASSPVSVGNEQYF
14 | TRBJ1-5 | TRBV20-1 | CSAGEGLSNQPQHF
16 | TRBJ1-4 | TRBV5-1 | CASSSAASATNEKLFF
17 | TRBJ2-7 | TRBV5-6 | CASSLGPFDGSSYEQYF
17 | TRBJ2-5 | TRBV5-1 | CASSYDRGPGTEETQYF
13 | TRBJ2-3 | TRBV6-1 | CASTSDRADTQYF
14 | TRBJ1-2 | TRBV12-3/TRBV12-4 | CASSLTDTVGGYTF
15 | TRBJ2-7 | TRBV19 | CARVARTGARYEQYF
15 | TRBJ2-2 | TRBV5-5 | CASRLSITYTGELFF
14 | TRBJ2-3 | TRBV5-1 | CASSLPSGGDTQYF
13 | TRBJ1-5 | TRBV6-1 | CASSTGGSQPQHF
16 | TRBJ2-5 | TRBV3-1 | CASSQLRSLRQETQYF
12 | TRBJ2-2 | TRBV7-7 | CATHRPTGELFF
16 | TRBJ2-3 | TRBV3-1 | CASSQEPRGGTDTQYF
12 | TRBJ1-1 | TRBV29-1 | CSVEQGETEAFF
15 | TRBJ2-1 | TRBV5-1 | CASSPGTGGHNEQFF
15 | TRBJ1-1 | TRBV11-2 | CASSLVRIKNTEAFF
15 | TRBJ2-3 | TRBV5-1 | CASSFTSGNTDTQYF
17 | TRBJ1-6 | TRBV5-1 | CASSFAPGQDYNSPLHF
14 | TRBJ2-1 | TRBV4-1 | CASSQSDSYNEQFF
14 | TRBJ2-3 | TRBV20-1 | CSARPTGLRDTQYF
14 | TRBJ1-5 | TRBV27 | CASSLYSEYQPQHF
12 | TRBJ2-2 | TRBV3-1 | CASSQIGGELFF
14 | TRBJ1-5 | TRBV5-1 | CASSLSGDQSAQHF
11 | TRBJ1-5 | TRBV12-5 | CASDFNQPQHF
14 | TRBJ1-1 | TRBV5-1 | CASSLSGGNTEAFF
15 | TRBJ2-5 | TRBV5-1 | CASSLEGGAEETQYF
16 | TRBJ1-6 | TRBV3-1 | CASSQEDRQGNSPLHF
14 | TRBJ2-1 | TRBV25-1 | CASSEWGLNHEQFF
13 | TRBJ1-6 | TRBV7-2 | CASSLGQGGHLHF
17 | TRBJ2-7 | TRBV6-5 | CASSYTGVQRGSYEQYF
13 | TRBJ1-1 | TRBV29-1 | CSVESGMGTEAFF
15 | TRBJ2-7 | TRBV20-1 | CSAREDRDMTYEQYF
17 | TRBJ1-6 | TRBV5-1 | CASSLGQGDAYNSPLHF
15 | TRBJ1-5 | TRBV28 | CASREGRFGNQPQHF
13 | TRBJ1-5 | TRBV6-2/TRBV6-3 | CASSYWENQPQHF
14 | TRBJ1-1 | TRBV7-6 | CASSLEGVATEAFF